This T cell receptor (beta chain) emerged from a study of blood T cell repertoires in COVID-19. Study-level background: COVID-19 samples from acute and convalescent phases originated in the United States, Italy and Spain.

Using immunoSEQ multiplex PCR, the repertoire was profiled, and TCRdb retains in-frame clones only, with some absent. The profile shows approximately 100,000 clones, roughly nine tenths of them singletons. The TCR sequence derives from a woman aged 80 or over in a cohort sampled during active COVID-19. Material for sequencing was peripheral blood.

The CDR3 bases are TGTGCCAGCAGCGTTAGCGGGCCTAGCACAGATACGCAGTATTTT. Its protein is CASSVSGPSTDTQYF. The V call is TRBV7-9, the J call TRBJ2-3; 7 positions agree with TRBD2. Per germline, CDR1 SEHNR and CDR2 FQNEAQ (reference sequence). V gave up 5 bases and J gave up 0 bases; unmatched junction bases: 5. The CDR3 spans 15 residues.